This T cell receptor (beta chain) was documented in a study of shared clonotypes between healthy human individuals. The study's findings and limits: Generation probabilities of non-shared clonotypes were lower (relative to those shared by all four donors). Naive subsets generally had larger estimated richness than memory subsets.

Sequencing used immunoSEQ multiplex PCR; TCRdb keeps in-frame clones, though not all of them. This table has 2 million or so clones, over 85% appearing once. Worth noting for this clone: Its specificity is not known.

Germline V gene sequence: CDR1 SGDLS, CDR2 YYNGEE. This CDR3 has 15 amino acids. V shed 7 bases and J shed 9 bases, with 26 bases lying between them. In the naive CD8 group, cells lacked CD45RO and were positively selected for CCR7, so terminally differentiated effector memory CD45RA+ cells were left out. Donors had no recently reported acute infections or vaccinations and were HIV-negative. The sample comprised naive CD8+ T cells sorted from blood. V is TRBV9 and J is TRBJ2-7; D tentatively fits TRBD1 or TRBD2 (6 bases each). The source of this sequence is a man between 18 and 35 years old in good health. The CDR3 sequence: CASGLEGGPTSRQYF. The CDR3 nucleotides read TGTGCCAGCGGCCTGGAGGGGGGACCTACGAGTCGGCAGTACTTC.